A selection of T cell receptor beta chains follows, all from one sample in a study of T cells after yellow fever vaccination. TCRdb reprocessed the 5' RACE reads with MiXCR, giving one entry per CDR3 protein. This sample has around 310,000 distinct CDR3 sequences, with roughly 9.4% found just once. The specimen was PBMCs, collected on the day of the first yellow fever vaccination. The receptor set was obtained from a man in his late teens or twenties who received the YFV17D yellow fever vaccine. Each CDR3 is given with its conserved first and last residue. Fields, in order: D gene, J gene, V gene, clone size, CDR3 DNA, CDR3 protein. The D gene is left open where the match is weak. Only some rows state a clone size, as once, few, many or a class for expanded clones.

d_call: -
j_call: TRBJ1-6
v_call: TRBV7-2
clone_size: few
cdr3_nt: TGTGCCAGCAGCTTAGGACAGGCCGGCTCACCCCTCCACTTT
cdr3_aa: CASSLGQAGSPLHF

d_call: TRBD2
j_call: TRBJ2-3
v_call: TRBV11-2
clone_size: few
cdr3_nt: TGTGCCAGCAGCGGGGGACTAGCGGTCGCAGATACGCAGTATTTT
cdr3_aa: CASSGGLAVADTQYF

d_call: -
j_call: TRBJ2-2
v_call: TRBV12-3/TRBV12-4
clone_size: -
cdr3_nt: TGTGCCAGCGGCTCGGACACCGGGGAGCTGTTTTTT
cdr3_aa: CASGSDTGELFF

d_call: -
j_call: TRBJ2-2
v_call: TRBV24-1
clone_size: few
cdr3_nt: TGTGCCACCAGTGATTTCCAGGGGTATACCGGGGAGCTGTTTTTT
cdr3_aa: CATSDFQGYTGELFF

d_call: -
j_call: TRBJ1-5
v_call: TRBV20-1
clone_size: few
cdr3_nt: TGCAGTGCTAGTTCTGGTGTTAGCAATCAGCCCCAGCATTTT
cdr3_aa: CSASSGVSNQPQHF

d_call: -
j_call: TRBJ2-3
v_call: TRBV12-3/TRBV12-4
clone_size: -
cdr3_nt: TGTGCCAGCAGACCCGGGGCTAAGGGAGATACGCAGTATTTT
cdr3_aa: CASRPGAKGDTQYF

d_call: TRBD1
j_call: TRBJ2-1
v_call: TRBV27
clone_size: many
cdr3_nt: TGTGCCAGCAGTCCCATGGGACAGTACAATGAGCAGTTCTTC
cdr3_aa: CASSPMGQYNEQFF

d_call: -
j_call: TRBJ1-1
v_call: TRBV12-3/TRBV12-4
clone_size: many
cdr3_nt: TGTGCCAGCAGATGGCGGTTTGAAGCTTTCTTT
cdr3_aa: CASRWRFEAFF

d_call: TRBD2
j_call: TRBJ2-5
v_call: TRBV7-8
clone_size: few
cdr3_nt: TGTGCCAGCAGCTTATTAGCGGGGGCAGGGGAGACCCAGTACTTC
cdr3_aa: CASSLLAGAGETQYF

d_call: -
j_call: TRBJ1-3
v_call: TRBV10-3
clone_size: many
cdr3_nt: TGTGCCATCAGTGGCAGCTCTGGAAACACCATATATTTT
cdr3_aa: CAISGSSGNTIYF

d_call: -
j_call: TRBJ2-7
v_call: TRBV3-1
clone_size: few
cdr3_nt: TGTGCCAGCAGCTCGACTAGCTCCTACGAGCAGTACTTC
cdr3_aa: CASSSTSSYEQYF

d_call: TRBD2
j_call: TRBJ2-2
v_call: TRBV19
clone_size: -
cdr3_nt: TGTGCCAGTAGTATAGTCGTCCCGGGACTAGCCGGGGAGCTGTTTTTT
cdr3_aa: CASSIVVPGLAGELFF

d_call: -
j_call: TRBJ2-1
v_call: TRBV5-1
clone_size: many
cdr3_nt: TGCGCCAGCAGCTTGCATGACTTCGGGGGCTACAATGAGCAGTTCTTC
cdr3_aa: CASSLHDFGGYNEQFF

d_call: -
j_call: TRBJ2-7
v_call: TRBV6-5
clone_size: -
cdr3_nt: TGTGCCAGCAGTTACTCTGGGACGAAACCCTACGAGCAGTACTTC
cdr3_aa: CASSYSGTKPYEQYF

d_call: TRBD1
j_call: TRBJ1-1
v_call: TRBV6-5
clone_size: many
cdr3_nt: TGTGCCAGCGGGACAGGGGGGAGAGCTTTCTTT
cdr3_aa: CASGTGGRAFF

d_call: -
j_call: TRBJ2-7
v_call: TRBV5-4
clone_size: -
cdr3_nt: TGTGCCAGCAGCCCCCATGGGGCTGGGGGCTACGAGCAGTACTTC
cdr3_aa: CASSPHGAGGYEQYF

d_call: -
j_call: TRBJ1-1
v_call: TRBV24-1
clone_size: many
cdr3_nt: TGTGCCACCAGTGAAGGGGACGGTGAAGCTTTCTTT
cdr3_aa: CATSEGDGEAFF

d_call: -
j_call: TRBJ2-5
v_call: TRBV5-1
clone_size: -
cdr3_nt: TGCGCCAGCAGTCAACGGGGGAACCAAGAGACCCAGTACTTC
cdr3_aa: CASSQRGNQETQYF

d_call: -
j_call: TRBJ2-5
v_call: TRBV29-1
clone_size: few
cdr3_nt: TGCAGCGTTGAAGACCTGATTCAAGAGACCCAGTACTTC
cdr3_aa: CSVEDLIQETQYF

d_call: -
j_call: TRBJ2-5
v_call: TRBV11-2
clone_size: few
cdr3_nt: TGTGCCAGCAGCTTAGAGTCGCGGGCCCAGTACTTC
cdr3_aa: CASSLESRAQYF

d_call: TRBD2
j_call: TRBJ2-1
v_call: TRBV28
clone_size: few
cdr3_nt: TGTGCCAGCAGTTTATGGGGAGGGGAGCAGTTCTTC
cdr3_aa: CASSLWGGEQFF

d_call: -
j_call: TRBJ1-6
v_call: TRBV12-3/TRBV12-4
clone_size: -
cdr3_nt: TGTGCCAGCAGGATACAGGGAAACTATAATTCACCCCTCCACTTT
cdr3_aa: CASRIQGNYNSPLHF

d_call: -
j_call: TRBJ1-5
v_call: TRBV15
clone_size: few
cdr3_nt: TGTGCCACCAGCAGAGATGCAGGGGCTAAGCTCGGACAGCCCCAGCATTTT
cdr3_aa: CATSRDAGAKLGQPQHF

d_call: TRBD1
j_call: TRBJ2-3
v_call: TRBV20-1
clone_size: -
cdr3_nt: TGCAGTGCTTGGGGACAGGGGCAAGGCACAGATACGCAGTATTTT
cdr3_aa: CSAWGQGQGTDTQYF

d_call: -
j_call: TRBJ2-5
v_call: TRBV2
clone_size: -
cdr3_nt: TGTGCCAGCAATTTCCAGGGGTCCTACCAAGAGACCCAGTACTTC
cdr3_aa: CASNFQGSYQETQYF

d_call: -
j_call: TRBJ2-1
v_call: TRBV4-1
clone_size: few
cdr3_nt: TGCGCCAGCAGCCAAGGGAGGGAAGAGCAGTTCTTC
cdr3_aa: CASSQGREEQFF

d_call: -
j_call: TRBJ2-5
v_call: TRBV3-1
clone_size: -
cdr3_nt: TGTGCCAGCAGCCCACAGGGTGGGATCCAAGAGACCCAGTACTTC
cdr3_aa: CASSPQGGIQETQYF

d_call: TRBD1
j_call: TRBJ2-7
v_call: TRBV6-6
clone_size: -
cdr3_nt: TGTGCCAGCAGGAGGACAGGGGTTGGCGAGCAGTACTTC
cdr3_aa: CASRRTGVGEQYF

d_call: TRBD1
j_call: TRBJ2-1
v_call: TRBV3-1
clone_size: -
cdr3_nt: TGTGCCAGCAGCCACCTGGGGACAGGACTATACAATGAGCAGTTCTTC
cdr3_aa: CASSHLGTGLYNEQFF

d_call: -
j_call: TRBJ2-2
v_call: TRBV5-1
clone_size: -
cdr3_nt: TGCGCCAGCACCTGGAGCACCGGGGAGCTGTTTTTT
cdr3_aa: CASTWSTGELFF

d_call: -
j_call: TRBJ1-6
v_call: TRBV10-2
clone_size: -
cdr3_nt: TGCGCCAGCAGTGACTCCGGGACCTCGGGGCGATCACCCCTCCACTTT
cdr3_aa: CASSDSGTSGRSPLHF

d_call: -
j_call: TRBJ2-2
v_call: TRBV5-1
clone_size: -
cdr3_nt: TGCGCCAGCAGCGGAGGGGGAATCGACACCGGGGAGCTGTTTTTT
cdr3_aa: CASSGGGIDTGELFF

d_call: -
j_call: TRBJ2-7
v_call: TRBV12-3/TRBV12-4
clone_size: few
cdr3_nt: TGTGCCAGCACGACTCATTACAGGGGGGGCTCCTACGAGCAGTACTTC
cdr3_aa: CASTTHYRGGSYEQYF

d_call: TRBD1
j_call: TRBJ1-3
v_call: TRBV7-2
clone_size: -
cdr3_nt: TGTGCCAGCAGCGCCGGACAGGGGGCGAGTGGAAACACCATATATTTT
cdr3_aa: CASSAGQGASGNTIYF

d_call: -
j_call: TRBJ2-4
v_call: TRBV5-1
clone_size: few
cdr3_nt: TGCGCCAGCAGCTACCGGGGTGAGCTAGCCAAAAACATTCAGTACTTC
cdr3_aa: CASSYRGELAKNIQYF

d_call: -
j_call: TRBJ1-6
v_call: TRBV12-3/TRBV12-4
clone_size: -
cdr3_nt: TGTGCCAGCAGTCCGGTGGGTGTTGTAGGGGATTATAATTCACCCCTCCACTTT
cdr3_aa: CASSPVGVVGDYNSPLHF

d_call: TRBD2
j_call: TRBJ2-7
v_call: TRBV7-2
clone_size: -
cdr3_nt: TGTGCCAGCAGCTTAGCACCTAGGACTAGCGGATTCTCCTACGAGCAGTACTTC
cdr3_aa: CASSLAPRTSGFSYEQYF

d_call: -
j_call: TRBJ2-7
v_call: TRBV25-1
clone_size: -
cdr3_nt: TGTGCCAGCAGTGAATCGGGGGAGGAGAACCCCTACGAGCAGTACTTC
cdr3_aa: CASSESGEENPYEQYF

d_call: -
j_call: TRBJ1-2
v_call: TRBV6-1
clone_size: few
cdr3_nt: TGTGCCAGCAGAGCATCTAACTATGGCTACACCTTC
cdr3_aa: CASRASNYGYTF

d_call: -
j_call: TRBJ2-7
v_call: TRBV3-1
clone_size: few
cdr3_nt: TGTGCCAGCAGCCCCGGGACTTTCTACTACGAGCAGTACTTC
cdr3_aa: CASSPGTFYYEQYF

d_call: -
j_call: TRBJ1-1
v_call: TRBV20-1
clone_size: few
cdr3_nt: TGCAGTGCTCCCATCGCCGGGGCGGCTTTCTTT
cdr3_aa: CSAPIAGAAFF

d_call: -
j_call: TRBJ1-6
v_call: TRBV3-1
clone_size: few
cdr3_nt: TGTGCCAGCAGCCAAGCGCTTTCACCCCTCCACTTT
cdr3_aa: CASSQALSPLHF

d_call: TRBD1
j_call: TRBJ2-1
v_call: TRBV5-1
clone_size: few
cdr3_nt: TGCGCCAGCATGGTTGGGACAGGAGGGGATGAGCAGTTCTTC
cdr3_aa: CASMVGTGGDEQFF

d_call: TRBD1
j_call: TRBJ2-5
v_call: TRBV9
clone_size: few
cdr3_nt: TGTGCCAGCACAGGAACCGGGACAGACCCCGAGACCCAGTACTTC
cdr3_aa: CASTGTGTDPETQYF

d_call: TRBD1
j_call: TRBJ1-6
v_call: TRBV7-2
clone_size: -
cdr3_nt: TGTGCCAGCAGCTTAGGACAGGGGGGTTATTCACCCCTCCACTTT
cdr3_aa: CASSLGQGGYSPLHF

d_call: TRBD2
j_call: TRBJ2-1
v_call: TRBV6-2/TRBV6-3
clone_size: few
cdr3_nt: TGTGCCAGCAGCCGGACTAGTGAGAATGAGCAGTTCTTC
cdr3_aa: CASSRTSENEQFF

d_call: TRBD1
j_call: TRBJ1-5
v_call: TRBV20-1
clone_size: few
cdr3_nt: TGCAGTGCTATACACCCTACAGGGGGGAGCAATCAGCCCCAGCATTTT
cdr3_aa: CSAIHPTGGSNQPQHF

d_call: -
j_call: TRBJ1-1
v_call: TRBV19
clone_size: few
cdr3_nt: TGTGCCAGTACCATCAGGAGGGACACTGAAGCTTTCTTT
cdr3_aa: CASTIRRDTEAFF

d_call: -
j_call: TRBJ2-3
v_call: TRBV6-1
clone_size: few
cdr3_nt: TGTGCCAGCAGTCCAAGGGGAACAGGCCCAGATACGCAGTATTTT
cdr3_aa: CASSPRGTGPDTQYF